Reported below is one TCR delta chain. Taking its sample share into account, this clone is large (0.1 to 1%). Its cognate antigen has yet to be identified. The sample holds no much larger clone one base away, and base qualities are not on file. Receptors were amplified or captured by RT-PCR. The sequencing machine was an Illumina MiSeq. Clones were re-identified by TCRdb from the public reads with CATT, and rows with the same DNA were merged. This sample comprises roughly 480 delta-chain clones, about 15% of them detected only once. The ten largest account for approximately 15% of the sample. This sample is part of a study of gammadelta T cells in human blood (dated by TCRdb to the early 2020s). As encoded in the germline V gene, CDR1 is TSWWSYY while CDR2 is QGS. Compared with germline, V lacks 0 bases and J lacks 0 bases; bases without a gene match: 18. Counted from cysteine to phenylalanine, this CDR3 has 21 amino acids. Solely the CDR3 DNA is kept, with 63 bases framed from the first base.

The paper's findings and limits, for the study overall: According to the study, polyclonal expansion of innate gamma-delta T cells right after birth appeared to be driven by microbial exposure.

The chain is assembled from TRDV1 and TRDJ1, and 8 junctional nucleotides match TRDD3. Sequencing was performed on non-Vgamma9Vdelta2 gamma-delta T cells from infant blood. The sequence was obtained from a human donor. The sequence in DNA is TGTGCTCTTGGGGAACTAGGCCTCTCCTCCCTTCTGGGGGACTACACCGATAAACTCATCTTT. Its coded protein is CALGELGLSSLLGDYTDKLIF.